This is a list of T cell receptor beta chains from one sample in a study of CD8+ T cells in alopecia areata. Here immunoSEQ multiplex PCR was the method, and the copy in TCRdb shows in-frame clones only, minus some. Among some 130,000 clones, around three fifths were seen once, and the ten largest hold under 8%. Sequencing used CD4+ T cells sorted from blood, obtained at week 0. Source of these receptors: a human donor with alopecia areata. Each CDR3 is given with its conserved first and last residue. Each record gives: J gene, D gene, V gene, clone size, CDR3 DNA, CDR3 protein. A D gene is named only where the DNA matches it firmly. Part of the rows lack a size; the others show once, few, many or a class for expanded clones.

>TRBJ2-5|-|TRBV27|-
TGTGCCAGCAGTTTGGTCGGAGGGGGCAAGACCCAGTACTTC
CASSLVGGGKTQYF
>TRBJ2-7|TRBD2|TRBV5-6|-
TGTGCCAGCAGCTTCACCGGACTAGCGGGGGTTCACTACGAGCAGTACTTC
CASSFTGLAGVHYEQYF
>TRBJ2-7|-|TRBV5-1|-
TGCGCCAGCAGCTTGGCTGGAGGAGAGACAGGCGAGCAGTACTTC
CASSLAGGETGEQYF
>TRBJ1-6|-|TRBV28|-
TGTGCCAGCAGTGGCCGGGGGGCAAACCTCCACTTT
CASSGRGANLHF
>TRBJ2-5|TRBD1|TRBV6-6|-
TGTGCCAGCAGTCTGACAGGGTTGGAAGAGACCCAGTACTTC
CASSLTGLEETQYF
>TRBJ2-7|-|TRBV6-6|-
TGTGCCAGCACCGAGGCACCCGGGGAGCAGTACTTC
CASTEAPGEQYF
>TRBJ1-5|TRBD1|TRBV9|-
TGTGCCAGCAGGCGTACATGCCGGGACAGTAATCAGCCCCAGCATTTT
CASRRTCRDSNQPQHF
>TRBJ2-1|TRBD1|TRBV7-3|-
TGTGCCAGCAGCTCGGACAGGGGATATGAGCAGTTCTTC
CASSSDRGYEQFF
>TRBJ1-2|-|TRBV30|-
TGTGCCTGGCAATCCAGGGCTACCTATGGCTACACCTTC
CAWQSRATYGYTF
>TRBJ1-2|-|TRBV15|few
TGTGCCACCAGCCCCCGTCCCATACAGCATTCAAACTATGGCTACACCTTC
CATSPRPIQHSNYGYTF
>TRBJ1-2|TRBD1|TRBV7-9|-
TGTGCCAGCAGCCCCGACCCGGGACAGGGGGACTATGGCTACACCTTC
CASSPDPGQGDYGYTF
>TRBJ1-6|-|TRBV4-1|-
TGCGCCAGCAGCCCCGGGCCCGGTCCGGATTCACCCCTCCACTTT
CASSPGPGPDSPLHF
>TRBJ1-4|-|TRBV15|-
TGTGCCACCAGCAGAGAGGGACGGACTCCCTTTAATGAAAAACTGTTTTTT
CATSREGRTPFNEKLFF
>TRBJ2-2|-|TRBV6-5|-
TGTGCCAGCAGTTACTCGAGTCCCACCAGCGGGGAGCTGTTTTTT
CASSYSSPTSGELFF